These 21 T cell receptor beta chains were sequenced from one sample in a study of CD8 T cells in ankylosing spondylitis. Study-wide results and caveats: Ankylosing spondylitis blood appeared to be characterized by a TCR beta motif of under ten highly homologous variants.

Their antigens remain unidentified. MiXCR was run by TCRdb on the 5' RACE reads, yielding one entry per CDR3 protein. Seen here are 700,000 to 850,000 distinct CDR3 sequences, roughly 12% observed once, and the top ten hold 0.51%. The sample was blood, either unsorted or a sorted T cell fraction (not recorded which). These receptor sequences come from a male donor with ankylosing spondylitis.

This clonotype was recorded many times. The chain couples TRBV7-2 to TRBJ2-7; D possibly corresponds to TRBD2 (5 bases). The germline CDR1 and CDR2 sequences are SGHTA and FQGNSA. V lost 6 bases, J lost 3 bases, and 15 bases lay in between. The CDR3 covers 14 residues. Written as DNA, the CDR3 is TGTGCCAGCAGTCCCGGACTCGCACTCTACGAGCAGTACTTC. It yields the protein CASSPGLALYEQYF.

This clonotype occurred many times. V is TRBV20-1 and J is TRBJ1-2; maybe TRBD1 (5 bases). The ends were cut back, 4 bases at V and 6 bases at J, with 18 bases in the middle. From germline, CDR1 is DFQATT and CDR2 SNEGSKA (reference sequence). This CDR3 comprises 14 residues. CDR3 residues: CSATKAGRNDGYTF. The CDR3 bases are TGCAGTGCTACTAAGGCAGGGAGGAACGATGGCTACACCTTC.

The chain has TRBV6-2 or TRBV6-3 and TRBJ1-5, with 9 nucleotides matching TRBD1. J gave up 8 bases and V 5 bases, and 16 bases lay outside the gene matches. Germline V gene lookup returns CDR1 MNHEY and CDR2 SVGEGT. The CDR3 is 17 amino acids. The DNA for the CDR3 is TGTGCCAGCAGTCAAAGAGAACAGGGGGCGAGAGGGAAGCCCCAGCATTTT. It codes for CASSQREQGARGKPQHF.

The chain recombines TRBV6-2 or TRBV6-3 with TRBJ2-1, with D perhaps matching TRBD1 or TRBD2 (5 bases each). Deletions cut 5 bases from V and 0 bases from J, with 29 bases between. This CDR3 has 21 residues. Germline V gives CDR1 MNHEY, CDR2 SVGEGT. CDR3 residues: CASSHLLGHGDGWSSYNEQFF. In DNA form, the CDR3 reads TGTGCCAGCAGTCACCTTCTAGGTCATGGGGACGGTTGGTCCTCCTACAATGAGCAGTTCTTC.

This clonotype was counted ten times or more. The chain recombines TRBV6-5 with TRBJ2-7; D is unresolved. CDR1 is MNHEY and CDR2 is SVGAGI in the germline V gene. The CDR3 has 15 amino acids. The V and J ends lost 0 bases and 2 bases respectively, with 11 bases between them. CDR3 region: CASSYSTAAPYEQYF. The CDR3 DNA follows: TGTGCCAGCAGTTACTCGACGGCAGCTCCCTACGAGCAGTACTTC.

This clonotype was seen only a few times. The chain employs TRBV30 and TRBJ1-2, with a weak D call TRBD1 (5 bases). Trimming removed 3 bases at V and 7 bases at J, with 15 bases between. Germline CDR1 reads GTSNPN; CDR2 reads SVGIG (reference sequence). The CDR3 extends over 13 amino acids. This chain's CDR3 is CAWRNSGGGGYTF. The CDR3 coding sequence is TGTGCCTGGAGGAATTCGGGGGGAGGTGGCTACACCTTC.

V gene TRBV20-1 combines with J gene TRBJ1-4, with D unresolved. The CDR3 loop spans 13 amino acids. Looked up from germline, CDR1 is DFQATT and CDR2 is SNEGSKA (reference sequence). The V and J ends lost 2 bases and 4 bases respectively, with 8 bases between them. The DNA for the CDR3 is TGCAGTGCTAGACCTCCGAGTAATGAAAAACTGTTTTTT. Its translation: CSARPPSNEKLFF.

This clonotype was counted at least ten times. The V gene is TRBV5-1, the J gene TRBJ2-6; D not certain. V gave up 8 bases and J gave up 0 bases, with 9 bases separating them. The CDR3 covers 14 residues. Per germline, CDR1 SGHRS and CDR2 YFSETQ. CDR3: CASSAPSGANVLTF. The CDR3 bases are TGCGCCAGTTCAGCTCCCTCTGGGGCCAACGTCCTGACTTTC. Full variable domain (rest looked up from reference TRBV5-1 and TRBJ2-6): KAGVTQTPRYLIKTRGQQVTLSCSPISGHRSVSWYQQTPGQGLQFLFEYFSETQRNKGNFPGRFSGRQFSNSRSEMNVSTLELGDSALYLCASSAPSGANVLTFGAGSRLTVL.

This clonotype has a count of ten or more. J is TRBJ1-2 and V is TRBV6-5; D unclear. CDR3 length: 12 residues. V was cut by 10 bases and J by 8 bases, with 17 bases left in between. From germline, CDR1 is MNHEY and CDR2 SVGAGI. The CDR3 here is CAILGGEGGYTF. In DNA, the CDR3 is TGTGCCATCCTAGGCGGGGAGGGAGGCTACACCTTC.

The chain recombines TRBV27 with TRBJ1-5, with D perhaps TRBD1 (5 bases). Germline V gives CDR1 MNHEY, CDR2 SMNVEV (reference sequence). CDR3 length: 14 residues. V gave up 2 bases and J gave up 6 bases, with 11 bases separating them. CDR3 DNA: TGTGCCAGCAGTTTAAGGCAGGGCTCTCAGCCCCAGCATTTT. Translation: CASSLRQGSQPQHF.

The chain has TRBV7-6 and TRBJ2-2; D ambiguous. V dropped 2 bases and J dropped 6 bases, with 7 bases sitting between them. The length of the CDR3 is 13 residues. Germline V lookup: CDR1 SGHVS, CDR2 FNYEAQ. The CDR3 region is CASSLWGSGELFF. The CDR3 DNA reads as TGTGCCAGCAGCTTATGGGGATCCGGGGAGCTGTTTTTT.

The genes are TRBV7-6 and TRBJ2-7; 9 positions agree with TRBD1. After removal of 0 bases from V and 3 bases from J, the junction contained 9 bases not matched to a gene. Germline CDR1 SGHVS, CDR2 FNYEAQ. The CDR3 sequence is 17 residues long. For the CDR3, the DNA is TGTGCCAGCAGCTTAGCTTACAGGGGGCGCGATAACTACGAGCAGTACTTC. As protein: CASSLAYRGRDNYEQYF.

The sample holds many counts of this clonotype. The chain couples TRBV5-1 to TRBJ2-7, with D perhaps matching TRBD1 or TRBD2 (5 bases each). The CDR3 length is 15 residues. V lost 0 bases and J 5 bases, leaving 15 bases between the germline ends. Looked up from germline, CDR1 is SGHRS and CDR2 is YFSETQ. CDR3: CASSLVWAGTDEQYF. The CDR3 nucleotides are TGCGCCAGCAGCTTGGTATGGGCAGGGACGGACGAGCAGTACTTC.

This clonotype has only a few counts. The rearrangement uses TRBV5-1 and TRBJ2-2; no firm D call. Trimming removed 4 bases at V and 4 bases at J, with 8 bases between. CDR1 is SGHRS, CDR2 YFSETQ, per germline. The CDR3 extends over 13 amino acids. The CDR3 loop is CASSPEPTGELFF. CDR3 nucleotide sequence: TGCGCCAGCAGCCCGGAACCCACCGGGGAGCTGTTTTTT. The full variable domain, in which reference TRBV5-1 and TRBJ2-2 provide the parts outside the CDR3, is KAGVTQTPRYLIKTRGQQVTLSCSPISGHRSVSWYQQTPGQGLQFLFEYFSETQRNKGNFPGRFSGRQFSNSRSEMNVSTLELGDSALYLCASSPEPTGELFFGEGSRLTVL.

This clonotype has a count of ten or more. This sequence joins TRBV20-1 and TRBJ1-1; no definite D call. V was clipped by 1 base and J by 1 base, with 10 bases between them. Germline V gene lookup returns CDR1 DFQATT and CDR2 SNEGSKA (reference sequence). The CDR3 consists of 14 residues. The CDR3 nucleotides read TGCAGTGCTAGAGGGGTCCGGGGGAACACTGAAGCTTTCTTT. This gives the protein CSARGVRGNTEAFF.

The rearrangement links TRBV7-2 to TRBJ2-7; 12 positions agree with TRBD2. Germline CDR1 reads SGHTA; CDR2 reads FQGNSA. Unmatched junction bases numbered 11, after V lost 5 bases and J lost 3 bases. The CDR3 sequence is 17 residues long. The CDR3 sequence is CASSPTRTSGVSYEQYF. DNA of the CDR3: TGTGCCAGCAGCCCTACCCGGACTAGCGGGGTTAGCTACGAGCAGTACTTC.

In the case of this clonotype: Given a much more abundant clone one base away, this may be a read error. No conserved phenylalanine or tryptophan is present at the end of the CDR3, so a read error is the likely explanation. The rearrangement joins TRBV5-1 to TRBJ2-7; unclear D gene. Trimming shortened V by 2 bases and J by 2 bases, and 8 bases separated the two germline ends. Per germline, CDR1 SGHRS and CDR2 YFSETQ. CDR3 length: 13 amino acids. This chain's CDR3 is CASSFIGTYEQYL. CDR3 nucleotide sequence: TGCGCCAGCAGCTTCATCGGAACCTACGAGCAGTACTTG.

The table lists this clonotype with a few counts. The V call is TRBV5-6, the J call TRBJ2-1, with D maybe TRBD2 (6 bases). In germline, CDR1 is SGHDT, CDR2 YYEEEE. The CDR3 length is 15 residues. V lost 0 bases and J 3 bases, leaving 10 bases between the germline ends. CDR3 DNA sequence: TGTGCCAGCAGCTTGGAAGCTAGCGTCTACAATGAGCAGTTCTTC. It specifies CASSLEASVYNEQFF. Combining the CDR3 with reference TRBV5-6 and TRBJ2-1 gives the whole variable domain DAGVTQSPTHLIKTRGQQVTLRCSPKSGHDTVSWYQQALGQGPQFIFQYYEEEERQRGNFPDRFSGHQFPNYSSELNVNALLLGDSALYLCASSLEASVYNEQFFGPGTRLTVL.

V gene TRBV28 combines with J gene TRBJ2-2; a possible D gene is TRBD2 (6 bases). V lost 11 bases, J lost 4 bases, and 14 bases lay in between. Germline V gives CDR1 MDHEN, CDR2 SYDVKM. The CDR3 extends over 13 amino acids. The CDR3 reads CAVEGTPTGELFF. The CDR3 region has the DNA TGTGCCGTAGAGGGGACTCCCACCGGGGAGCTGTTTTTT.

There are a few counts of this clonotype. This chain links TRBV7-2 with TRBJ1-3, with D hard to call. Deletions cut 1 base from V and 2 bases from J, with 6 bases between. Germline values: CDR1 SGHTA, CDR2 FQGNSA. The CDR3 runs 14 residues. The CDR3 nucleotides are TGTGCCAGCAGCTTAGGTTGGGCTGGAAACACCATATATTTT. This gives the protein CASSLGWAGNTIYF.

This clonotype was counted at least ten times. The rearrangement joins TRBV7-3 to TRBJ2-7; D might be TRBD2 (6 bases). Between the trimmed V and J ends, which lost 5 bases and 5 bases, there was a span of 13 bases. Germline V lookup: CDR1 SGHTA, CDR2 FQGTGA. The CDR3 consists of 13 residues. The CDR3 protein is CASSLGAGHEQYF. CDR3 coding DNA: TGTGCCAGCAGCCTCGGAGCGGGCCACGAGCAGTACTTC. Full variable domain (rest looked up from reference TRBV7-3 and TRBJ2-7): GAGVSQTPSNKVTEKGKYVELRCDPISGHTALYWYRQSLGQGPEFLIYFQGTGAADDSGLPNDRFFAVRPEGSVSTLKIQRTERGDSAVYLCASSLGAGHEQYFGPGTRLTVT.